This T cell receptor (beta chain) was observed in a study of T cells in lung cancer brain metastases. Study information: Most patients, about 90% of the roughly 20, got no therapy between primary and metastasis resection. Points from the study as a whole: The complete infiltrating T cell repertoire may not have been retrieved from FFPE. Compared with paired primaries, brain metastases showed fewer unique productive clones (about 1,500 versus 4,200).

Method: immunoSEQ multiplex PCR; TCRdb's copy keeps in-frame clones and lacks some. The sample holds 5,000 to 7,000 clones; around 84% are singletons and the top ten take 6.2%. This clone is a singleton in its sample. The antigen remains undetermined. CDR3 length equals 16 residues. Trimming removed 4 bases from V and 2 bases from J; junction bases left unmatched: 6. Germline values: CDR1 MNHNS, CDR2 SASEGT. Guided by marked H&E slides, tumor areas were macrodissected from five unstained, deparaffinized approximately 10 um sections. The V call is TRBV6-1, the J call TRBJ2-3; 10 bases align to TRBD2. The receptor comes from a man aged 50-59 years with non-small cell lung cancer that had spread to the brain. Sequencing used tumor tissue from a brain metastasis. This chain's CDR3 is CASSARTSGNTDTQYF. The DNA for the CDR3 is TGTGCCAGCAGTGCCCGGACTAGCGGAAACACAGATACGCAGTATTTT.